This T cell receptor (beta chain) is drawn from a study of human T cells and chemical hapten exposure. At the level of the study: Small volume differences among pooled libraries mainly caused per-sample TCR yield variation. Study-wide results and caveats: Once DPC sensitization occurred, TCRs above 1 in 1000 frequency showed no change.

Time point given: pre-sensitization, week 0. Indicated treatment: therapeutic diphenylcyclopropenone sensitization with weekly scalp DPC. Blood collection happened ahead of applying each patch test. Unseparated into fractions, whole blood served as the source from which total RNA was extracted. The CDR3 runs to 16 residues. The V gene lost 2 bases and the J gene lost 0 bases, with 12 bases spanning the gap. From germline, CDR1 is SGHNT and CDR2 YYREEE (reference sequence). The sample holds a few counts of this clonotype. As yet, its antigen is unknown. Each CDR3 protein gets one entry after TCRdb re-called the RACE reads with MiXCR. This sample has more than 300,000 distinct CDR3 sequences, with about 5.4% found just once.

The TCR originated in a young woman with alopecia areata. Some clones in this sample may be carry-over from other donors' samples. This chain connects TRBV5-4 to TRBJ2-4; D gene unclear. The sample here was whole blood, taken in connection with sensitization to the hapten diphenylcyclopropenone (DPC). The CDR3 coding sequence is TGTGCCAGCAGCTTTATCAGCGACCTAGCCAAAAACATTCAGTACTTC. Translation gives CASSFISDLAKNIQYF.